The 30 T cell receptor beta chains in this list originate from one sample, sequenced in a study of technical replicates of blood from a few donors. Data came from immunoSEQ multiplex PCR; TCRdb stores just in-frame clones and leaves some out. The table has 80,000 to 95,000 clones, roughly nine tenths seen once. The sample taken for sequencing was T cells isolated from PBMCs. Receptor source: a human donor in good health.

The sample holds one count of this clone. The chain is built from TRBV19 and TRBJ1-1, with TRBD1 matching 7 bases. The germline CDR1 and CDR2 sequences are LNHDA and SQIVND (reference sequence). The CDR3 is 17 amino acids. With 3 bases clipped from V and 1 base from J, the junction kept 11 bases outside the gene matches. The CDR3 region is CASSINSAGTANTEAFF. DNA for the CDR3: TGTGCCAGTAGTATTAATTCCGCCGGGACAGCGAACACTGAAGCTTTCTTT.

The rearrangement uses TRBV27 and TRBJ2-7; TRBD2 matches at 10 bases. The CDR3 runs to 14 residues. CDR1 MNHEY and CDR2 SMNVEV come from the germline V gene (reference sequence). The V gene end was trimmed by 6 bases and the J gene end by 3 bases; junction bases not matched to a gene: 5. CDR3 bases: TGTGCCAGCAGCAGGACTAGCGGTAGCTACGAGCAGTACTTC. Protein sequence: CASSRTSGSYEQYF.

The chain recombines TRBV9 with TRBJ2-5, with TRBD2 as a possible D gene (6 bases). The CDR3 length is 15 residues. V lost 0 bases to trimming and J lost 4 bases, with 13 bases between them. Per germline, CDR1 SGDLS and CDR2 YYNGEE. The CDR3 nucleotides are TGTGCCAGCAGCGTAGTAGGAGGGGCCCGAGAGACCCAGTACTTC. This gives the protein CASSVVGGARETQYF.

This chain uses TRBV5-4 with TRBJ1-2, with 8 bases fitting TRBD1. Trimming took 4 bases from V and 2 from J; bases not matched to a gene: 7. The CDR3 is 15 amino acids. Germline V gene lookup returns CDR1 SGHNT and CDR2 YYREEE (reference sequence). CDR3 sequence: CASSPRQGRNYGYTF. The CDR3, as DNA: TGTGCCAGCAGCCCGAGACAGGGGAGGAACTATGGCTACACCTTC.

The chain recombines TRBV29-1 with TRBJ2-1; D is perhaps TRBD2 (5 bases). The CDR3 contains 15 residues. CDR1 is SQVTM and CDR2 is ANQGSEA in the germline V gene. The germline V and J ends were trimmed by 5 bases and 3 bases, with 17 bases remaining between them. CDR3 nucleotides: TGCAGCGTTAAGAGCGGCCTCGCCAACTACAATGAGCAGTTCTTC. Translating gives CSVKSGLANYNEQFF.

The chain carries TRBV6-5 and TRBJ1-2, with 9 positions matching TRBD1. The trim removed 6 bases at V and 8 bases at J, leaving 7 bases unmatched. Germline CDR1 reads MNHEY; CDR2 reads SVGAGI. The CDR3 runs to 13 residues. The CDR3 loop is CASSRTGALGYTF. The DNA of the CDR3 is TGTGCCAGCAGCAGGACAGGGGCGCTAGGCTACACCTTC.

The chain has TRBV5-4 and TRBJ2-3, with D unclear. V was cut by 5 bases and J by 2 bases, with 12 bases left in between. Germline V gene sequence: CDR1 SGHNT, CDR2 YYREEE (reference sequence). The CDR3 runs to 14 residues. This CDR3 reads CASSIRSYTDTQYF. The CDR3 bases are TGTGCCAGCAGTATCCGGTCCTACACAGATACGCAGTATTTT.

The rearrangement uses TRBV5-1 and TRBJ2-1; 11 nucleotides match TRBD2. The V segment lost 4 bases and the J segment 6 bases; nucleotides outside the gene matches: 3. Germline CDR1 reads SGHRS; CDR2 reads YFSETQ. The CDR3 has 14 amino acids. CDR3 DNA sequence: TGCGCCAGCAGCCTTAGCGGGGGGGCCAATGAGCAGTTCTTC. Amino acids: CASSLSGGANEQFF.

V usage is TRBV29-1 and J usage is TRBJ2-3; D not resolved. The V end was cut by 3 bases, the J end by 0 bases, with 28 bases between. The CDR3 has 20 amino acids. Germline-derived CDR1 and CDR2 are SQVTM and ANQGSEA. The CDR3 loop is CSVDEWPSRLRGPSTDTQYF. For the CDR3, the DNA is TGCAGCGTTGATGAGTGGCCGTCTAGGCTTCGCGGCCCTAGCACAGATACGCAGTATTTT.

The rearrangement uses TRBV10-2 and TRBJ2-7; TRBD2 matches at 12 bases. CDR1 and CDR2 (germline): WSHSY, SAAADI. The CDR3 is 13 residues long. Germline trimming cut 6 bases from V and 6 bases from J; bases unmatched to any gene: 3. CDR3 in amino acids: CASRWTSGTEQYF. CDR3 nucleotide sequence: TGCGCCAGCAGATGGACTAGCGGGACCGAGCAGTACTTC.

This clone has more than one count but fewer than ten. The rearrangement links TRBV5-8 to TRBJ1-1; D is undetermined. Trimming shortened V by 0 bases and J by 7 bases, and 13 bases separated the two germline ends. In germline, CDR1 is SGHTS, CDR2 YDEGEE. CDR3 length: 14 amino acids. The CDR3 here is CASSLVGEADEAFF. The CDR3 coding sequence is TGTGCCAGCAGCTTGGTCGGGGAGGCGGATGAAGCTTTCTTT. Complete variable domain (other parts from reference TRBV5-8 and TRBJ1-1): EAGVTQSPTHLIKTRGQQATLRCSPISGHTSVYWYQQALGLGLQFLLWYDEGEERNRGNFPPRFSGRQFPNYSSELNVNALELEDSALYLCASSLVGEADEAFFGQGTRLTVV.

This chain uses TRBV11-2 with TRBJ2-3, with D maybe TRBD2 (6 bases). Germline CDR1 and CDR2: SGHAT and FQNNGV. V dropped 3 bases and J dropped 4 bases, with 14 bases sitting between them. The CDR3 is 15 residues long. CDR3 region: CASSFAGRFADTQYF. The DNA of the CDR3 is TGTGCCAGCAGCTTTGCGGGAAGGTTCGCAGATACGCAGTATTTT.

The chain combines TRBV2 with TRBJ2-1, with D unclear. Looked up from germline, CDR1 is SNHLY and CDR2 is FYNNEI. The CDR3 totals 13 residues. Trimming shortened V by 2 bases and J by 9 bases, and 11 bases separated the two germline ends. For the CDR3, the DNA is TGTGCCAGCAGTGAAAGGCCGACGGGTGAGCAGTTCTTC. Translating it yields CASSERPTGEQFF.

This clone was recorded only once. The chain uses TRBV7-9 and TRBJ2-7; perhaps TRBD1 as D (5 bases). With 3 bases removed from V and 1 base from J, the gap between germline ends came to 7 bases. This CDR3 spans 13 amino acids. Germline loops: CDR1 SEHNR, CDR2 FQNEAQ (reference sequence). The CDR3 reads CASSLDTSYEQYF. The CDR3 nucleotides read TGTGCCAGCAGCTTGGACACTTCCTACGAGCAGTACTTC.

V and J are TRBV27 and TRBJ2-1; TRBD2 matches 9 bases. CDR1 and CDR2 (germline): MNHEY, SMNVEV (reference sequence). The CDR3 sequence is 16 residues long. V lost 6 bases to trimming and J lost 1 base; unmatched junction nucleotides: 7. CDR3 sequence: CASRISGSLSYNEQFF. Written as DNA, the CDR3 is TGTGCCAGCAGGATTAGCGGGAGCTTATCCTACAATGAGCAGTTCTTC.

The V call is TRBV25-1, the J call TRBJ2-7, with TRBD1 matching 9 bases. The CDR3 is made up of 13 amino acids. With V trimmed by 4 bases and J by 2 bases, 0 bases remained unmatched. Germline CDR1 and CDR2: MGHDK and SYGVNS. CDR3 amino acids: CASSGTGAYEQYF. The CDR3 region has the DNA TGTGCCAGCAGTGGGACAGGGGCCTACGAGCAGTACTTC.

This clone showed up just once. The V call is TRBV27, the J call TRBJ2-3; TRBD1 agrees at 11 bases. Germline V gene data show CDR1 as MNHEY and CDR2 as SMNVEV (reference sequence). V gave up 5 bases and J gave up 6 bases; unmatched junction bases: 10. This CDR3 has 16 residues. The CDR3 here is CASSEGTGGDLDTQYF. Written as DNA, the CDR3 is TGTGCCAGCAGTGAGGGGACAGGGGGAGATTTGGATACGCAGTATTTT.

The V and J genes are TRBV27 and TRBJ1-2; a possible D gene is TRBD1 (5 bases). This CDR3 spans 14 amino acids. The V end was cut by 5 bases, the J end by 4 bases, with 14 bases between. CDR1 is MNHEY, CDR2 SMNVEV, per germline (reference sequence). The CDR3 sequence is CASSHLPTVYGYTF. CDR3 DNA sequence: TGTGCCAGCAGTCACCTACCGACAGTCTATGGCTACACCTTC.

The chain links TRBV2 to TRBJ2-7; 11 bases line up with TRBD2. Germline values: CDR1 SNHLY, CDR2 FYNNEI. The CDR3 spans 14 residues. V was clipped by 9 bases and J by 2 bases; unmatched bases: 6. This chain's CDR3 is CASNSGRGAYEQYF. CDR3 bases: TGTGCCAGTAATAGCGGGAGGGGGGCCTACGAGCAGTACTTC.

The chain is built from TRBV18 and TRBJ2-5, with 8 bases identical to TRBD1. The CDR3 sequence is 14 residues long. From germline, CDR1 is KGHSH and CDR2 LQKENI. J lost 5 bases, V lost 3 bases, and 5 bases had no gene match. CDR3 in amino acids: CASSPTGDGETQYF. CDR3 nucleotide sequence: TGTGCCAGCTCACCGACAGGGGATGGTGAGACCCAGTACTTC. The full variable domain, with the rest looked up from reference TRBV18 and TRBJ2-5, is NAGVMQNPRHLVRRRGQEARLRCSPMKGHSHVYWYRQLPEEGLKFMVYLQKENIIDESGMPKERFSAEFPKEGPSILRIQQVVRGDSAAYFCASSPTGDGETQYFGPGTRLLVL.

The chain is built from TRBV6-5 and TRBJ2-7; the match to TRBD1 covers 9 bases. With 4 bases clipped from V and 2 bases from J, the junction kept 3 bases outside the gene matches. The germline V gene has CDR1 MNHEY and CDR2 SVGAGI. This CDR3 is 14 amino acids long. CDR3 bases: TGTGCCAGCAGTTGGGACAGGGAGACCTACGAGCAGTACTTC. Residues: CASSWDRETYEQYF.

The rearrangement joins TRBV4-1 to TRBJ2-1, with 13 bases fitting TRBD2. With 2 bases clipped from V and 7 bases from J, the junction kept 5 bases outside the gene matches. The CDR3 is 16 amino acids. Germline lookup yields CDR1 MGHRA and CDR2 YSYEKL. The CDR3 DNA follows: TGCGCCAGCAGCCAACCGACTAGCGGGGGGAAAAATGAGCAGTTCTTC. This translates into CASSQPTSGGKNEQFF.

The V call is TRBV7-3, the J call TRBJ2-1; 9 bases agree with TRBD2. The germline gives CDR1 SGHTA, CDR2 FQGTGA. There are 20 residues in the CDR3. With 1 base clipped from V and 3 bases from J, the junction kept 16 bases outside the gene matches. CDR3 sequence (DNA): TGTGCCAGCAGCTTAAGCTTTTCAGCGGGGGGCAAATTGGACTACAATGAGCAGTTCTTC. Its translation is CASSLSFSAGGKLDYNEQFF.

This clone was counted once. This CDR3 reads CASSFSPKNEQYF. The CDR3 bases are TGTGCCAGCAGTTTTTCCCCTAAGAACGAGCAGTACTTC. The chain uses TRBV27 and TRBJ2-7, with D unclear. V dropped 3 bases and J dropped 5 bases, with 11 bases sitting between them. Germline V gives CDR1 MNHEY, CDR2 SMNVEV (reference sequence). The CDR3 is 13 residues long.

This rearrangement joins TRBV27 to TRBJ1-1; no reliable D call. Germline CDR1 reads MNHEY; CDR2 reads SMNVEV (reference sequence). V was pared by 2 bases and J by 4 bases, with 8 bases between. The CDR3 is 13 amino acids. CDR3 DNA: TGTGCCAGCAGTTTACTCGGGAGCACTGAAGCTTTCTTT. The encoded protein is CASSLLGSTEAFF.

The rearrangement links TRBV7-9 to TRBJ2-1, with 8 bases that match TRBD2. The CDR3 length is 13 residues. V gave up 4 bases and J gave up 7 bases; unmatched junction bases: 3. Germline values: CDR1 SEHNR, CDR2 FQNEAQ (reference sequence). The CDR3 bases are TGTGCCAGCAGCTACGGGGGGGGGAATGAGCAGTTCTTC. Its protein is CASSYGGGNEQFF.

The gene calls are TRBV2 and TRBJ1-2; the match to TRBD1 covers 8 bases. Per germline, CDR1 SNHLY and CDR2 FYNNEI. The V gene end was trimmed by 0 bases and the J gene end by 8 bases; junction bases not matched to a gene: 8. CDR3 size: 15 residues. In DNA, the CDR3 is TGTGCCAGCAGTGAAGCGCGGACAGGGTATTACGGCTACACCTTC. It codes for CASSEARTGYYGYTF.

The chain's CDR3 is CASSLASRTGDTGELFF. CDR3 bases: TGTGCCAGCAGCTTAGCTAGCAGGACAGGGGATACCGGGGAGCTGTTTTTT. This rearrangement joins TRBV11-3 to TRBJ2-2, with 9 bases aligning to TRBD1. Unmatched junction bases numbered 8, after V lost 1 base and J lost 5 bases. Germline lookup yields CDR1 SGHNT and CDR2 YENEEA. There are 17 residues in the CDR3.

The gene calls are TRBV11-2 and TRBJ2-3; D not certain. V lost 8 bases, J lost 2 bases, and 14 bases lay in between. The CDR3 has 14 residues. CDR1 and CDR2 from the germline V gene are SGHAT and FQNNGV. The CDR3 protein is CASGGGLITDTQYF. The CDR3 DNA sequence: TGTGCCAGCGGTGGCGGATTAATCACAGATACGCAGTATTTT.

The J gene is TRBJ1-1, the V gene TRBV4-1; TRBD1 matches at 9 bases. The J segment lost 3 bases and the V segment lost 4 bases, leaving 9 bases of the junction unmatched. The CDR3 extends over 16 amino acids. Germline CDR1 is MGHRA and CDR2 is YSYEKL. The CDR3 spells CASSPRDREEDTEAFF. The DNA of the CDR3 is TGCGCCAGCAGCCCGCGGGACAGGGAGGAGGACACTGAAGCTTTCTTT.